This T cell receptor (beta chain) was recovered during a study of shared clonotypes between healthy human individuals. This CDR3 is built from 15 residues. Trimming left V 2 bases short and J 2 bases short, with 11 bases between. CDR1 SEHNR and CDR2 FQNEAQ come from the germline V gene (reference sequence). Sorted-subset replicate PCRs used 200 ng DNA, about 30,000 T cell genomes. The repertoire was sequenced with immunoSEQ multiplex PCR; TCRdb's copy has only in-frame clones and lacks some. Among under 2,000,000 clones listed, over 85% were seen once. Cells designated naive CD8 were CD45RO-negative and were positively selected for CCR7, with terminally differentiated effector memory CD45RA+ cells excluded.

Sequencing input: naive CD8+ T cells sorted from blood. This sequence joins TRBV7-9 and TRBJ2-3; D is possibly TRBD2 (6 bases). The clonotype originates from a young man in good health. Here the CDR3 DNA reads TGTGCCAGCAGCTTACCGGGAGAGGCCACAGATACGCAGTATTTT. Its protein product is CASSLPGEATDTQYF. The whole variable domain, remainder taken from reference TRBV7-9 and TRBJ2-3, is DTGVSQNPRHKITKRGQNVTFRCDPISEHNRLYWYRQTLGQGPEFLTYFQNEAQLEKSRLLSDRFSAERPKGSFSTLEIQRTEQGDSAMYLCASSLPGEATDTQYFGPGTRLTVL.